This T cell receptor (beta chain) was obtained from a study of regulatory T cells in long-lasting Graves disease. Overall study: Antithyroid drug exposure in newly diagnosed Graves' patients had lasted under 3 months. General observations from the study: Those with persistent disease had in common more public clonotypes (roughly 3,000) than new patients (more than 900).

Time point denoted: newly diagnosed GD, antithyroid drugs for less than 3 months. Researchers made the TCR library from RNA that was extracted from PBMCs. Patients with Graves' disease were diagnosed by American Thyroid Association guidelines. Sequencing libraries for TCR beta were prepared with iRepertoire HTBI primers and Arm-PCR of CDR3 regions. TCRdb reprocessed the multiplex PCR reads with MiXCR, giving one entry per CDR3 protein. Of some 240,000 distinct CDR3 sequences listed, roughly a fifth were seen once; the top ten hold 12%. The CDR3 spans 15 residues. V dropped 3 bases and J dropped 8; count of bases not matched to a gene: 6. Per germline, CDR1 DFQATT and CDR2 SNEGSKA (reference sequence). This clonotype was seen at least ten times. Its antigen is currently unknown. The same specimen was also included in a second study, on T cells in Graves' hyperthyroidism and ophthalmopathy.

The clonotype comes from a woman aged 25 to 45 with Graves disease. The rearrangement joins TRBV20-1 to TRBJ2-1; TRBD2 aligns across 14 bases. Sample: peripheral blood mononuclear cells (PBMCs), taken at new diagnosis, from a patient treated with antithyroid drugs. CDR3 amino acids: CSASFGTSGSYEQFF. The CDR3, as DNA: TGCAGTGCTAGTTTCGGGACTAGCGGGAGCTATGAGCAGTTCTTC.